These 26 T cell receptor beta chains originate from one sample sequenced in a study of control samples from healthy donors and cancer patients. Profiling relied on immunoSEQ multiplex PCR, and the TCRdb table lists in-frame clones only, not all of them. The profile covers roughly 120,000 clones, with approximately 90% appearing a single time and around 1.1% taken by the ten largest. The material sequenced was PBMCs. The receptors derive from a woman in her forties or fifties with colorectal cancer.

The rearrangement joins TRBV7-6 to TRBJ2-5; 10 bases are shared with TRBD2. The ends lost 1 base at V and 0 bases at J; junction bases unmatched: 5. The germline gives CDR1 SGHVS, CDR2 FNYEAQ. The CDR3 covers 17 residues. CDR3 DNA sequence: TGTGCCAGCAGCTTAGGAGTACTAGCGGGGAACCAAGAGACCCAGTACTTC. Amino acid sequence: CASSLGVLAGNQETQYF.

The table lists this clone with a few counts. The chain's CDR3 is CASSPPTGYYGYTF. The DNA of the CDR3 is TGCGCCAGCAGCCCACCTACAGGGTACTATGGCTACACCTTC. The genes are TRBV5-1 and TRBJ1-2, with D tentatively TRBD1 (6 bases). Trimming cost V 4 bases and J 3 bases, with 13 bases left between them. Germline V gene data show CDR1 as SGHRS and CDR2 as YFSETQ. CDR3 size: 14 residues.

This chain uses TRBV7-8 with TRBJ2-7, with 8 nucleotides matching TRBD2. CDR3 length: 16 amino acids. V was clipped by 6 bases and J by 6 bases; unmatched bases: 16. CDR1 is SGHVS and CDR2 is FQNEAQ in the germline V gene. CDR3 DNA: TGTGCCAGCAGGGCGACCGGGACTAGGTTTGCAAGCGAGCAGTACTTC. As protein: CASRATGTRFASEQYF.

V gene TRBV6-5 combines with J gene TRBJ1-6; 10 nucleotides line up with TRBD1. CDR3 length: 14 residues. CDR1 is MNHEY and CDR2 is SVGAGI in the germline V gene. The V gene end was trimmed by 6 bases and the J gene end by 6 bases; junction bases not matched to a gene: 2. In DNA, the CDR3 is TGTGCCAGCAGGAGGACAGGGGGTAATTCACCCCTCCACTTT. It yields the protein CASRRTGGNSPLHF.

This clone was counted ten times or more. The chain uses TRBV19 and TRBJ1-2; possible D gene TRBD1, 6 bases. The CDR3 contains 15 residues. Deletions cut 5 bases from V and 0 bases from J, with 13 bases between. Germline V lookup: CDR1 LNHDA, CDR2 SQIVND (reference sequence). The CDR3 nucleotides read TGTGCCAGTAGTGCTCGGACAGAACCTAACTATGGCTACACCTTC. Its translation is CASSARTEPNYGYTF.

V usage is TRBV3-1 (or the pseudogene TRBV3-2) and J usage is TRBJ2-1, with D hard to call. V was trimmed by 5 bases and J by 0 bases, leaving 8 bases between them. In germline, CDR1 is LGHDT, CDR2 YNNKEL (reference sequence). This CDR3 contains 14 residues. This CDR3 reads CASSRRNSYNEQFF. The CDR3 region has the DNA TGTGCCAGCAGCAGGCGGAACTCCTACAATGAGCAGTTCTTC.

This rearrangement joins TRBV3-1 (or the pseudogene TRBV3-2) to TRBJ2-2, with 7 bases aligning to TRBD2. There are 15 residues in the CDR3. Germline V gene lookup returns CDR1 LGHDT and CDR2 YNNKEL (reference sequence). The V and J ends lost 4 bases and 4 bases, in that order; junction bases with no gene match: 6. CDR3 in DNA: TGTGCCAGCAGCCTAAGCGGGGCGGGCACCGGGGAGCTGTTTTTT. Amino acid sequence: CASSLSGAGTGELFF.

V and J are TRBV5-1 and TRBJ1-1, with D hard to call. The ends were cut back, 4 bases at V and 1 base at J, with 11 bases in the middle. Per germline, CDR1 SGHRS and CDR2 YFSETQ. This CDR3 contains 14 residues. The CDR3 loop reads CASSQTDGNTEAFF. The CDR3 nucleotides are TGCGCCAGCAGCCAGACGGACGGGAACACTGAAGCTTTCTTT.

The chain has TRBV18 and TRBJ1-2; maybe TRBD1 (5 bases). V gave up 3 bases and J gave up 6 bases, with 11 bases separating them. The CDR3 loop spans 13 amino acids. Germline values: CDR1 KGHSH, CDR2 LQKENI. The CDR3 protein is CASSPPGTDGYTF. DNA of the CDR3: TGTGCCAGCTCACCTCCTGGGACTGATGGCTACACCTTC.

V gene TRBV3-1 (or the pseudogene TRBV3-2) combines with J gene TRBJ2-3, with 12 bases fitting TRBD1. The V and J ends lost 4 bases and 8 bases, in that order; junction bases with no gene match: 13. The CDR3 is made up of 17 amino acids. Per germline, CDR1 LGHDT and CDR2 YNNKEL (reference sequence). CDR3 region: CASSLPAGQGAFSTQYF. In DNA form, the CDR3 reads TGTGCCAGCAGCCTGCCAGCGGGACAGGGGGCTTTTAGTACGCAGTATTTT.

The gene calls are TRBV6-5 and TRBJ2-2; the D call may be TRBD1 or TRBD2 (5 bases each). V shed 8 bases and J shed 7 bases, with 14 bases lying between them. Per the germline V gene, CDR1 is MNHEY and CDR2 is SVGAGI. The length of the CDR3 is 13 residues. DNA of the CDR3: TGTGCCAGCGAGAGGGGATTTGGCGGGGAGCTGTTTTTT. Its translation: CASERGFGGELFF.

This sequence joins TRBV25-1 and TRBJ2-3; D possibly corresponds to TRBD1 (6 bases). Germline loops: CDR1 MGHDK, CDR2 SYGVNS. The CDR3 length is 15 residues. V was trimmed by 3 bases and J by 2 bases, leaving 12 bases between them. This chain's CDR3 is CASSDHRAYTDTQYF. The CDR3 DNA follows: TGTGCCAGCAGTGACCACAGGGCCTACACAGATACGCAGTATTTT.

As DNA, the CDR3 is TGTGCCGGGAAGGGGGACGAAGAGACCCAGTACTTC. It is translated as CAGKGDEETQYF. V is TRBV30 and J is TRBJ2-5, with D possibly matching TRBD1 (6 bases). Germline loops: CDR1 GTSNPN, CDR2 SVGIG (reference sequence). The germline V and J ends were trimmed by 8 bases and 3 bases, with 13 bases remaining between them. CDR3 size: 12 residues.

The J gene is TRBJ1-1, the V gene TRBV10-3; possibly TRBD1 for D (5 bases). Germline lookup yields CDR1 ENHRY and CDR2 SYGVKD. V lost 4 bases, J lost 0 bases, and 12 bases lay in between. The CDR3 spans 15 residues. The CDR3: CAISAGTGMNTEAFF. The CDR3 DNA reads TGTGCCATCAGTGCAGGGACGGGAATGAACACTGAAGCTTTCTTT.

This clone was seen a few times. V and J are TRBV19 and TRBJ1-5; 9 positions match TRBD1. V shed 6 bases and J 4 bases; nucleotides not matched to a gene: 4. From germline, CDR1 is LNHDA and CDR2 SQIVND (reference sequence). The CDR3 runs 14 residues. CDR3 sequence (DNA): TGTGCCAGTAGCTGGACAGGGGAAAATCAGCCCCAGCATTTT. It translates to CASSWTGENQPQHF.

The V and J genes are TRBV6-5 and TRBJ1-2; no definite D call. V lost 0 bases and J lost 5, with 16 bases in between. The germline CDR1 and CDR2 sequences are MNHEY and SVGAGI. The CDR3 totals 16 residues. The CDR3 protein is CASSYSRTGGGYGYTF. The DNA of the CDR3 is TGTGCCAGCAGTTACTCCCGGACGGGCGGAGGGTATGGCTACACCTTC.

This clone has just one count. The rearrangement uses TRBV5-6 and TRBJ1-2, with D uncertain. V was cut by 0 bases and J by 8 bases, with 5 bases left in between. Germline-derived CDR1 and CDR2 are SGHDT and YYEEEE. The CDR3 is 11 residues long. CDR3 in amino acids: CASSLVRGYTF. The CDR3 coding sequence is TGTGCCAGCAGCTTGGTTCGAGGCTACACCTTC.

Of note for this clone: A junction end diverges from the germline sequence, so it may reflect a read error. The chain combines TRBV9 with TRBJ1-1; D is perhaps TRBD1 (5 bases). This CDR3 has 15 amino acids. The V gene's germline CDR1 is SGDLS and CDR2 YYNGEE. The CDR3 DNA is TGTGCCAGCAGCGTACTGTCGGGGCCGAACAGTGAAGCTTTCTTT. This codes for CASSVLSGPNSEAFF.

J is TRBJ2-7 and V is TRBV10-3; a possible D gene is TRBD1 (6 bases). The CDR3 extends over 17 amino acids. Looked up from germline, CDR1 is ENHRY and CDR2 is SYGVKD. V was cut by 0 bases and J by 4 bases, with 19 bases left in between. CDR3 DNA sequence: TGTGCCATCAGTGAGTCGAAGACAGGCCGAGGGATGTACGAGCAGTACTTC. Protein sequence: CAISESKTGRGMYEQYF.

This rearrangement joins TRBV18 to TRBJ2-3; 13 bases are a match to TRBD2. The V gene's germline CDR1 is KGHSH and CDR2 LQKENI. V shed 6 bases and J 6 bases; nucleotides not matched to a gene: 18. This CDR3 is 19 amino acids long. CDR3 coding DNA: TGTGCCAGCTCGCCAGGAAGACTAGCGGGAGGTCTCTCCGGGGATACGCAGTATTTT. Translating it yields CASSPGRLAGGLSGDTQYF.

This rearrangement joins TRBV6-1 to TRBJ2-3, with TRBD2 matching over 9 bases. CDR3 length: 15 amino acids. V lost 2 bases to trimming and J lost 5 bases; unmatched junction nucleotides: 5. The germline V gene has CDR1 MNHNS and CDR2 SASEGT. CDR3 bases: TGTGCCAGCAGTGAACAGGGCGGGGGGGAAGATACGCAGTATTTT. Translated: CASSEQGGGEDTQYF.

V gene TRBV2 combines with J gene TRBJ1-1, with D tentatively TRBD1 (6 bases). The V and J ends lost 0 bases and 5 bases respectively, with 16 bases between them. The CDR3 loop spans 16 amino acids. In germline, CDR1 is SNHLY, CDR2 FYNNEI. The CDR3 spells CASSEARYREGTEAFF. For the CDR3, the DNA is TGTGCCAGCAGTGAAGCGCGGTACAGGGAGGGAACTGAAGCTTTCTTT.

This chain joins TRBV7-9 and TRBJ2-7, with D perhaps given as TRBD1 or TRBD2 (6 bases each). CDR1 and CDR2 (germline): SEHNR, FQNEAQ (reference sequence). The V gene lost 6 bases and the J gene lost 5 bases, with 20 bases spanning the gap. This CDR3 region has 15 residues. The CDR3 is CASRSEGGKWNEQYF. In DNA form, the CDR3 reads TGTGCCAGCAGATCGGAGGGGGGAAAGTGGAACGAGCAGTACTTC.

The chain combines TRBV15 with TRBJ1-2, with no clear D. Germline V lookup: CDR1 LNHNV, CDR2 YYDKDF (reference sequence). The V and J ends lost 0 bases and 2 bases respectively, with 10 bases between them. The CDR3 spans 15 residues. CDR3 amino acids: CATSRDRKDNYGYTF. The CDR3 region has the DNA TGTGCCACCAGCAGAGATCGAAAGGACAACTATGGCTACACCTTC.

J is TRBJ1-2 and V is TRBV7-2; D call uncertain. The germline gives CDR1 SGHTA, CDR2 FQGNSA. Trimming removed 0 bases from V and 4 bases from J, with 9 bases in between. The CDR3 covers 14 residues. DNA for the CDR3: TGTGCCAGCAGCTTAGCCGCCGGTTCCTATGGCTACACCTTC. It yields the protein CASSLAAGSYGYTF.

J is TRBJ2-3 and V is TRBV18; D uncertain. Germline assignment: CDR1 KGHSH and CDR2 LQKENI. V was trimmed by 2 bases and J by 2 bases, leaving 5 bases between them. There are 13 residues in the CDR3. In DNA form, the CDR3 reads TGTGCCAGCTCACCAGCGCACACAGATACGCAGTATTTT. Encoded protein: CASSPAHTDTQYF.